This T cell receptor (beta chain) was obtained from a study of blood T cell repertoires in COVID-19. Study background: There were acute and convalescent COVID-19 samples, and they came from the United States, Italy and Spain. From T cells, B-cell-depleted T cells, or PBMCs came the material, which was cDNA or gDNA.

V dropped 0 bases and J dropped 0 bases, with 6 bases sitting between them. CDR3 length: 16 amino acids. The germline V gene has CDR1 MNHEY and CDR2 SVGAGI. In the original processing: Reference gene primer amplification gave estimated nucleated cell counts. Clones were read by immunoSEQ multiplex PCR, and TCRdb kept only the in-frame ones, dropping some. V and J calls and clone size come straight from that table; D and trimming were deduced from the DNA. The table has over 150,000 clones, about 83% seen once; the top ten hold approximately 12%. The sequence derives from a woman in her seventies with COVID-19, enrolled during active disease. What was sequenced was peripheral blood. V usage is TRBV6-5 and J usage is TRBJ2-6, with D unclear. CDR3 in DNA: TGTGCCAGCAGTTACTCTTCAGGCTCTGGGGCCAACGTCCTGACTTTC. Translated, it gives CASSYSSGSGANVLTF.